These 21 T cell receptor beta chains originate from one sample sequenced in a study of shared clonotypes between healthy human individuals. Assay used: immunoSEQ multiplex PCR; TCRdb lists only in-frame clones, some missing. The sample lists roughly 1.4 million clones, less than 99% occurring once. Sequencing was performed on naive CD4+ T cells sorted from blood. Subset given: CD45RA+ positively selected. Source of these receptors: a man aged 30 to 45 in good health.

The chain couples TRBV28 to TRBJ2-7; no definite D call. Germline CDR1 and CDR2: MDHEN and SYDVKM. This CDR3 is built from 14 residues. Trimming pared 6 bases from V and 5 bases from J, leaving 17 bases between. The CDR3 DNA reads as TGTGCCAGCAGCCCCCCTCGGCAGAACAACGAGCAGTACTTC. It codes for CASSPPRQNNEQYF.

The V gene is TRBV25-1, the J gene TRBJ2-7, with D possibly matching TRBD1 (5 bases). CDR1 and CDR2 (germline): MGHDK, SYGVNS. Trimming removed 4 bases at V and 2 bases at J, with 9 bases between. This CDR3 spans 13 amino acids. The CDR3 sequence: CASSGRVTYEQYF. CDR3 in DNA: TGTGCCAGCAGTGGCAGGGTTACCTACGAGCAGTACTTC.

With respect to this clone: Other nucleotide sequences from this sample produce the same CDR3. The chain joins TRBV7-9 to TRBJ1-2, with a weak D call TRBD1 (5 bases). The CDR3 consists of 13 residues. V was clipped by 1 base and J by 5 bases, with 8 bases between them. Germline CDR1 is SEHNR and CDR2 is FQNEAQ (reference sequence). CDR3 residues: CASSLGAGYGYTF. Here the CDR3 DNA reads TGTGCCAGCAGCTTAGGGGCAGGGTATGGCTACACCTTC.

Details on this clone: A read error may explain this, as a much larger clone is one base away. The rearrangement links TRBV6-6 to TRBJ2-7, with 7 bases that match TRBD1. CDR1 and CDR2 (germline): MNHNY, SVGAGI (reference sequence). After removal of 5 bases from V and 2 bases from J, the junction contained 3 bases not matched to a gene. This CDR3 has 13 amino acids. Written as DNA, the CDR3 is TGTGCCAGCAGTCCGGGACAGACCTACGAGCAGTACTTC. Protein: CASSPGQTYEQYF.

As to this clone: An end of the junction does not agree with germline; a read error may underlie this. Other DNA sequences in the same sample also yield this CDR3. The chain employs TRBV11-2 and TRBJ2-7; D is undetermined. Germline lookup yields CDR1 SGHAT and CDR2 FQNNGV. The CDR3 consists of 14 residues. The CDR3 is CASSLGVGSYEQYF. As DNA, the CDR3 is TGTGCCAGCAGTTTAGGTGTGGGCTCCTACGAGCAGTACTTC.

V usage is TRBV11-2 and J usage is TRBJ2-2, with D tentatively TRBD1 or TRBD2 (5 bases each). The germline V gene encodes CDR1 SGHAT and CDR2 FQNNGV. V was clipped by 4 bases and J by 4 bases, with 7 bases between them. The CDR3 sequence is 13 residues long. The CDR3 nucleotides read TGTGCCAGCAGCTCTGGGACCACCGGGGAGCTGTTTTTT. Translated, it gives CASSSGTTGELFF.

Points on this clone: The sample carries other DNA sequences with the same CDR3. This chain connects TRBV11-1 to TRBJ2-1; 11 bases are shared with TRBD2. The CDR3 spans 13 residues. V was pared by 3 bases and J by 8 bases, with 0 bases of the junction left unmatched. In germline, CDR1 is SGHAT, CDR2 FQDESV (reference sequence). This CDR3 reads CASSLGLADEQFF. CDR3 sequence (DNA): TGTGCCAGCAGCTTGGGACTAGCGGATGAGCAGTTCTTC.

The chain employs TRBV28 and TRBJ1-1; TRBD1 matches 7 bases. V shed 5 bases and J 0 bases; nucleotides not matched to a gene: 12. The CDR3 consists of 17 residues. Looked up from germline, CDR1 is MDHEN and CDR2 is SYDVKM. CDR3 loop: CASSPDRAPLLNTEAFF. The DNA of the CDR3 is TGTGCCAGCAGTCCCGACAGGGCCCCCCTATTGAACACTGAAGCTTTCTTT.

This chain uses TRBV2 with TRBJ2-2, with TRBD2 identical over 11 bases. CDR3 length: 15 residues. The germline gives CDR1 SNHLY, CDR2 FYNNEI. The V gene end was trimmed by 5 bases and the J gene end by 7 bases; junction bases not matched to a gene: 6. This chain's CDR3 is CASSLTSGSIGELFF. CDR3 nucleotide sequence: TGTGCCAGCAGTTTAACTAGCGGGAGTATCGGGGAGCTGTTTTTT. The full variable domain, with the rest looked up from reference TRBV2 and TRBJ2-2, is EPEVTQTPSHQVTQMGQEVILRCVPISNHLYFYWYRQILGQKVEFLVSFYNNEISEKSEIFDDQFSVERPDGSNFTLKIRSTKLEDSAMYFCASSLTSGSIGELFFGEGSRLTVL.

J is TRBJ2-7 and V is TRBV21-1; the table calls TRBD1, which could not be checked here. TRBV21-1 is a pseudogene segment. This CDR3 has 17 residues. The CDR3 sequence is CASRKKPGTARSYEQYF. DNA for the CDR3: TGTGCCAGCAGAAAAAAACCCGGGACAGCTCGCTCCTACGAGCAGTACTTC.

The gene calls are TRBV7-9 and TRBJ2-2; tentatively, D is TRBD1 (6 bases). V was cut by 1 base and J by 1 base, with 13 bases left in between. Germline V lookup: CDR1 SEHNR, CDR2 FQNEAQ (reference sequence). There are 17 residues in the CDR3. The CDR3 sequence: CASSLGGQGMNTGELFF. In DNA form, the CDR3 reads TGTGCCAGCAGCTTAGGAGGGCAGGGGATGAACACCGGGGAGCTGTTTTTT.

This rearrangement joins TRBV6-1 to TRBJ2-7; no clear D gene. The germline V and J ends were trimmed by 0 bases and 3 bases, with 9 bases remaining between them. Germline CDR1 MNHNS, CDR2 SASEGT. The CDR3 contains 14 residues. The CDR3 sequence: CASSEALLLYEQYF. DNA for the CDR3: TGTGCCAGCAGTGAAGCGCTGCTACTCTACGAGCAGTACTTC.

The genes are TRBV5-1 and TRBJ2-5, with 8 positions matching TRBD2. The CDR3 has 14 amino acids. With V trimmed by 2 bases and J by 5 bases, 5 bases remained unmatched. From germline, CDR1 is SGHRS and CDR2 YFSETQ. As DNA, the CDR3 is TGCGCCAGCAGCTTAGCGGGAGTGGTCGAGACCCAGTACTTC. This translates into CASSLAGVVETQYF.

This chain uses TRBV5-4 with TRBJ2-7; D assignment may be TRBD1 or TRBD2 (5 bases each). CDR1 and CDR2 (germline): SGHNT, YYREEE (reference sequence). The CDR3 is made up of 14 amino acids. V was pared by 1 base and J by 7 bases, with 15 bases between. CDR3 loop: CASSLSRWGGEQYF. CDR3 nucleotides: TGTGCCAGCAGCTTGTCCCGGTGGGGCGGGGAGCAGTACTTC.

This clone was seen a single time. The CDR3 reads CASRVAGQGLDYEQYF. The CDR3 DNA reads TGTGCCAGCAGGGTAGCGGGGCAGGGGTTGGACTACGAGCAGTACTTC. The chain has TRBV5-6 and TRBJ2-7; 8 nucleotides line up with TRBD2. Germline CDR1 is SGHDT and CDR2 is YYEEEE. The V and J ends lost 5 bases and 3 bases, in that order; junction bases with no gene match: 13. The CDR3 is made up of 16 amino acids.

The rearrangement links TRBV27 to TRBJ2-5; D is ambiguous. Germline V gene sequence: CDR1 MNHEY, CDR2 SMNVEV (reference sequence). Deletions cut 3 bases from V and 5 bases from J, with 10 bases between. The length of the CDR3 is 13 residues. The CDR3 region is CASSFRVGETQYF. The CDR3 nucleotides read TGTGCCAGCAGTTTCCGAGTCGGCGAGACCCAGTACTTC.

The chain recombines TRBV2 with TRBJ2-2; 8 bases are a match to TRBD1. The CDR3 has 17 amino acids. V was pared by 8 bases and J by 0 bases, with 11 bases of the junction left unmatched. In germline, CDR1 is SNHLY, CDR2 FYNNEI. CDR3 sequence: CASRPWAGGANTGELFF. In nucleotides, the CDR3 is TGTGCCAGCCGACCCTGGGCAGGGGGCGCGAACACCGGGGAGCTGTTTTTT.

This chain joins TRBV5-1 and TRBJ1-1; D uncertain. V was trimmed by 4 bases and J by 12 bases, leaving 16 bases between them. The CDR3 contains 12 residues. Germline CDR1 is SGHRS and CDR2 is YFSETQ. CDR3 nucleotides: TGCGCCAGCAGCCTAGACGGACCGAAGACTTTCTTT. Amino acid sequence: CASSLDGPKTFF.

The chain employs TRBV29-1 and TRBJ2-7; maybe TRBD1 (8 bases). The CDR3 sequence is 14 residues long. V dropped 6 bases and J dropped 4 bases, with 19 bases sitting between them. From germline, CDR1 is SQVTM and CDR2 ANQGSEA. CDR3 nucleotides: TGCAGCGTAATGTCGGAACAGGGGGGGTACGAGCAGTACTTC. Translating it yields CSVMSEQGGYEQYF.

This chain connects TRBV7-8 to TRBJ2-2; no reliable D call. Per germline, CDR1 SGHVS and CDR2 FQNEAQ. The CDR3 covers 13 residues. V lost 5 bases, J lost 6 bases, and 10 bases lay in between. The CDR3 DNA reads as TGTGCCAGCAGCCCCTCGGGCGCCGGGGAGCTGTTTTTT. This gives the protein CASSPSGAGELFF.

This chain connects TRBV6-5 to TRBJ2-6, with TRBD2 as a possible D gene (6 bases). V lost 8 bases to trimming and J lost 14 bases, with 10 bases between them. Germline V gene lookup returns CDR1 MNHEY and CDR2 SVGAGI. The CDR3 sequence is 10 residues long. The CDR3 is CASGGSILTF. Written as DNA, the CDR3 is TGTGCCAGCGGAGGGAGCATCCTGACTTTC.